This TCR beta chain originates from a study of shared clonotypes between healthy human individuals. Study-level background: Per-donor plates numbered three CD4 naive, three CD4 memory, two CD8 naive and one CD8 memory.

Concerning this clone itself: Its target is unknown.

Study-wide findings and caveats: The rarefaction results pointed to incomplete sorted-subset sequencing despite large depth.

The CDR3 has 15 amino acids. Trimming shortened V by 2 bases and J by 1 base, and 8 bases separated the two germline ends. CDR1 is SNHLY, CDR2 FYNNEI, per germline. Original data processing: Junction-only immunoSEQ data arrived without quality scores, meaning filtering differed. The data were produced by immunoSEQ multiplex PCR, yet TCRdb's version contains in-frame clones alone and is incomplete. The DNA gave D and trimming, while V, J and clone size come from that table. The sample shows hundreds of thousands of clones, about two thirds of them seen only once. The TCR originated in a woman between 25 and 40 years old in good health. The chain recombines TRBV2 with TRBJ2-2; D unresolved. Sequenced input: memory CD4+ T cells sorted from blood. Stated subset: CD45RA-negative fraction. DNA of the CDR3: TGTGCCAGCAGTGAAATGCGCAAGAACACCGGGGAGCTGTTTTTT. Encoded protein: CASSEMRKNTGELFF.